The clone carrying this T cell receptor (beta chain) was picked up one time. Its antigen is undetermined. This sample is drawn from a study of cytomegalovirus exposure and HLA in healthy donors. Study-wide background: Drawn from HLA-typed donors, 65 million to 100 million unique TCRs were held in an early data release.

Trimming took 6 bases from V and 3 from J; bases not matched to a gene: 9. CDR1 and CDR2 from the germline V gene are SGHRS and YFSETQ. This CDR3 comprises 15 residues. PCR used 60 Vbeta primers and 13 Jbeta primers. Original methodology: Later, roughly 77 million unique TCR beta chains were counted in an analysis, and roughly 11 million of them were shared. The method was immunoSEQ multiplex PCR; TCRdb's version includes in-frame clones alone and lacks a portion of them. V, J and clone size are those of that table, while D and trimming were read from the DNA. Found here are 100,000 to 150,000 clones, 70% to 85% of them singletons; the top ten hold around 4%. Study results and limitations: Immune exposure data for these donors was limited to CMV serostatus. One variant, a missense change in DCLRE1C, was linked in a later analysis to TCR beta V- and J-gene trimming.

The source of this sequence is a male donor in good health and CMV-seropositive. Material: PBMCs. The V and J genes are TRBV5-1 and TRBJ2-3; 8 bases fit TRBD2. In DNA, the CDR3 is TGCGCCAGCATGACGGGGGGGGCAGGAACAGATACGCAGTATTTT. Translated, it gives CASMTGGAGTDTQYF.